The present T cell receptor beta chain was sequenced within a study of CD8 T cells in ankylosing spondylitis. From the 5' RACE reads, TCRdb called clonotypes with MiXCR, one entry per CDR3 protein. The data hold almost 45,000 distinct CDR3 sequences, with 11% observed a single time. V lost 3 bases to trimming and J lost 2 bases, with 10 bases between them. The CDR3 is 13 amino acids. Germline V gene sequence: CDR1 SQVTM, CDR2 ANQGSEA. The V call is TRBV29-1, the J call TRBJ1-2; D perhaps matches TRBD1 (5 bases). The receptor was isolated from a male donor with ankylosing spondylitis or in good health (not recorded which). Sequencing was done on a sample of blood, either unsorted or a sorted T cell fraction (not recorded which). The CDR3: CSVEMGENYGYTF. For the CDR3, the DNA is TGCAGCGTTGAGATGGGGGAAAACTATGGCTACACCTTC.